The TCR beta chain described here comes from a study of shared clonotypes between healthy human individuals. General study points: Unshared clonotypes carried lower generation probabilities than those common to all four donors. Inspection by rarefaction showed sorted-subset sequencing to be incomplete despite large depth.

An assay was performed, and its level was deep. The method was immunoSEQ multiplex PCR; TCRdb's version includes in-frame clones alone and lacks a portion of them. The sample consists of 2 million to 2.5 million clones, approximately 95% of them appearing once. CDR3 length: 15 amino acids. Germline V gene lookup returns CDR1 SGHRS and CDR2 YFSETQ. J was trimmed by 0 bases and V by 0 bases; bases with no gene match: 2. As to this clone: Its cognate antigen is unknown. Other DNA sequences in this sample translate to the same CDR3.

The origin of this receptor is a man aged 18 to 30 in good health. The sample consisted of naive CD4+ T cells sorted from blood. Described subset: CD45RA+ positively selected. The chain carries TRBV5-1 and TRBJ1-1; 7 bases line up with TRBD1. The CDR3 spells CASSLVQGVNTEAFF. CDR3 in DNA: TGCGCCAGCAGCTTGGTGCAGGGGGTGAACACTGAAGCTTTCTTT.